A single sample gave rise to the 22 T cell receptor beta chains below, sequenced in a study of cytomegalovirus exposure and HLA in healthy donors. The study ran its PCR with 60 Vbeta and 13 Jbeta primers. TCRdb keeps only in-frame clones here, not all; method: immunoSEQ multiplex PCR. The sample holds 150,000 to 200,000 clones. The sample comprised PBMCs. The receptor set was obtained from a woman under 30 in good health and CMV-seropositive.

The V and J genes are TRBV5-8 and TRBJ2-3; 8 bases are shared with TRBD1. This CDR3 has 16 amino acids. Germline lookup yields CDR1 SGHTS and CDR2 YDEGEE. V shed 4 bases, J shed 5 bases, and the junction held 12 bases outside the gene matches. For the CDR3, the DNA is TGTGCCAGCAGCGGACTGCCAGGGGGCTTTAGAGATACGCAGTATTTT. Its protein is CASSGLPGGFRDTQYF.

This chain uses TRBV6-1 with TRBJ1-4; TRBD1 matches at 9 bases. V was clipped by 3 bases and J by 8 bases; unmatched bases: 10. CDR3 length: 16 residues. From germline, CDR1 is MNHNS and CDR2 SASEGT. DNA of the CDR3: TGTGCCAGCAGTGATTTAGGGACAGGGTCTGGGGAAAAACTGTTTTTT. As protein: CASSDLGTGSGEKLFF.

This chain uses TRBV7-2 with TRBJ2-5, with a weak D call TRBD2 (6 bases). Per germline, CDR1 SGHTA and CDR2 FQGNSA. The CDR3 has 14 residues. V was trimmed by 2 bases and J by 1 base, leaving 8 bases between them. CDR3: CASSLLSGQETQYF. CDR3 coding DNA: TGTGCCAGCAGCTTACTTAGCGGCCAAGAGACCCAGTACTTC.

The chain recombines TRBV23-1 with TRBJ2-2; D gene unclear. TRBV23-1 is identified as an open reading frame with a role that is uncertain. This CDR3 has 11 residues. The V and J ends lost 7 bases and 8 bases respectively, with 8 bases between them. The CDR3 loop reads CASIPSGELFF. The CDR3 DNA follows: TGCGCCAGCATCCCCTCGGGGGAGCTGTTTTTT.

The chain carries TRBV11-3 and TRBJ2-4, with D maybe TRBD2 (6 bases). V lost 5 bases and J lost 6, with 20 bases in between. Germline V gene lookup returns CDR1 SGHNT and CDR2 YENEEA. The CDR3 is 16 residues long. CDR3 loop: CASSPQGLPRGNIQYF. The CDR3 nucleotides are TGTGCCAGCAGCCCCCAGGGACTGCCCCGGGGAAACATTCAGTACTTC.

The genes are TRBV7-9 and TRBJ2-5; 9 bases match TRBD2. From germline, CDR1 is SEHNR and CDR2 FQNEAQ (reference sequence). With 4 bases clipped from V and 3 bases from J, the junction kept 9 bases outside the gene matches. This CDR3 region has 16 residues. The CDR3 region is CASSSPHRTSEETQYF. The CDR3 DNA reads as TGTGCCAGCAGCTCCCCCCACAGGACTAGCGAAGAGACCCAGTACTTC.

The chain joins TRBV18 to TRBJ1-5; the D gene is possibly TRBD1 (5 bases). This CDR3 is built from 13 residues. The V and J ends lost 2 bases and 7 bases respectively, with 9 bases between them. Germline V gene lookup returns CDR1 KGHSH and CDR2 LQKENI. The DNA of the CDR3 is TGTGCCAGCTCACCAGACAGAGGACAGCCCCAGCATTTT. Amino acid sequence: CASSPDRGQPQHF.

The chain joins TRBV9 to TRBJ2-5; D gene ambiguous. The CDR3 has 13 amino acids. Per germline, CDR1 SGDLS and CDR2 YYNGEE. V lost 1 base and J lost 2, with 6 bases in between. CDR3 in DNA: TGTGCCAGCAGCGTATCCCCACAAGAGACCCAGTACTTC. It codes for CASSVSPQETQYF. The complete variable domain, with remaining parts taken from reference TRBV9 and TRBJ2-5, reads DSGVTQTPKHLITATGQRVTLRCSPRSGDLSVYWYQQSLDQGLQFLIQYYNGEERAKGNILERFSAQQFPDLHSELNLSSLELGDSALYFCASSVSPQETQYFGPGTRLLVL.

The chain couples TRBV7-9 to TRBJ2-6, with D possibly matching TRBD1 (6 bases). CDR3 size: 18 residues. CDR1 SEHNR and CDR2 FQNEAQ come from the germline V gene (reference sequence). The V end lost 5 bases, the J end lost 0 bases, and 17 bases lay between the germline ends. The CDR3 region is CASSADRNVISGANVLTF. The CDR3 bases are TGTGCCAGCAGCGCCGACAGGAATGTCATCTCTGGGGCCAACGTCCTGACTTTC.

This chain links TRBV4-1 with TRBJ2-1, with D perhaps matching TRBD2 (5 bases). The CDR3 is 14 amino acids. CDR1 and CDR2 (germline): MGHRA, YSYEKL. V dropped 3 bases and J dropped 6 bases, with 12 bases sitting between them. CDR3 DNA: TGCGCCAGCAGCCATCGGACTGCCCCCAATGAGCAGTTCTTC. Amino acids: CASSHRTAPNEQFF.

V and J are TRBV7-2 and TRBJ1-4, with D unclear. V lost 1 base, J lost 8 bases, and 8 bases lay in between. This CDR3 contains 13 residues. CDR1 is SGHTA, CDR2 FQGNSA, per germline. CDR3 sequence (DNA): TGTGCCAGCAGCTTAGGAGAACGGGAAAAACTGTTTTTT. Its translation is CASSLGEREKLFF.

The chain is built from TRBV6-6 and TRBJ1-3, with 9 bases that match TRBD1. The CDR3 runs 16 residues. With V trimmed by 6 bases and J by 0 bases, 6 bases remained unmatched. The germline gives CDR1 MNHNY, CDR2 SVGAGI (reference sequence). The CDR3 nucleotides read TGTGCCAGCAGAGGGGGACAGGGCCCCTCTGGAAACACCATATATTTT. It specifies CASRGGQGPSGNTIYF.

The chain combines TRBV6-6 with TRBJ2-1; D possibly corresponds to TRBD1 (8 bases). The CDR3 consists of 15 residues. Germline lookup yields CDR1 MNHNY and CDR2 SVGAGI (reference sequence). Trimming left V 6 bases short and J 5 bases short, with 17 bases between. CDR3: CASSPGQGGDNEQFF. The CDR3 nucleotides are TGTGCCAGCAGCCCCGGACAGGGAGGGGACAATGAGCAGTTCTTC.

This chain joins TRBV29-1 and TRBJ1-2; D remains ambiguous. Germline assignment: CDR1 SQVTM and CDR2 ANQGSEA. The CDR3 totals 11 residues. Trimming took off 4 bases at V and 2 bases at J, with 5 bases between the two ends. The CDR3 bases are TGCAGCGTTGCGACAAACTATGGCTACACCTTC. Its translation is CSVATNYGYTF.

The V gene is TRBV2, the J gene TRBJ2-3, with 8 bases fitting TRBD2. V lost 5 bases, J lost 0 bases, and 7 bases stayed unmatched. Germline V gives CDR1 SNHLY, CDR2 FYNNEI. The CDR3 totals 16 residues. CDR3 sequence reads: CASSKEASGSTDTQYF. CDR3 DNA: TGTGCCAGCAGTAAGGAGGCTAGCGGGAGCACAGATACGCAGTATTTT.

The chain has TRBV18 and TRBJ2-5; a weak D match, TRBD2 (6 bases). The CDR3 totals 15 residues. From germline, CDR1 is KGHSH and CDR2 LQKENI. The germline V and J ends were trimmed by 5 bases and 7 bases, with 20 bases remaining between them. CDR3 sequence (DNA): TGTGCCAGCTCATGGCAGGACATACCCGGGGGGACCCAGTACTTC. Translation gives CASSWQDIPGGTQYF.

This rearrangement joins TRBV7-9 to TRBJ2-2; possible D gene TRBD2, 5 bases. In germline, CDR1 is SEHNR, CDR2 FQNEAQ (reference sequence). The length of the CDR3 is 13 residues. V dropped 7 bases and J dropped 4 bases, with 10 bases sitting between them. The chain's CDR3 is CASNTAGTGELFF. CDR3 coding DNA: TGTGCCAGCAACACGGCGGGCACCGGGGAGCTGTTTTTT.

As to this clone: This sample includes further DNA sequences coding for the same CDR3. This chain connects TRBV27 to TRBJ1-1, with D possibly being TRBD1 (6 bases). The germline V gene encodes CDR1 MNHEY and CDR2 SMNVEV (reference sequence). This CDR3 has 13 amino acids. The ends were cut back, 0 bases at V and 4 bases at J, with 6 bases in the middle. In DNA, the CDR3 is TGTGCCAGCAGTTTATCCAGGGGCACTGAAGCTTTCTTT. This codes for CASSLSRGTEAFF.

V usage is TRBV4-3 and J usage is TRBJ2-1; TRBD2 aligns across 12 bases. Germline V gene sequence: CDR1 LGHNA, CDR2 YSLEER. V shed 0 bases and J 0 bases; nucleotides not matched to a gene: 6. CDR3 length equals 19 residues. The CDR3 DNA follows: TGCGCCAGCAGCCAAGATTCGCTAGCGGGGGGGAGCTCCTACAATGAGCAGTTCTTC. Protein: CASSQDSLAGGSSYNEQFF.

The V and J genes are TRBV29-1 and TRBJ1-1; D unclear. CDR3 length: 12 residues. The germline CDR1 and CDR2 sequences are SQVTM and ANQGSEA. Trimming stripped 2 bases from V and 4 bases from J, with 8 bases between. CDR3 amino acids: CSVERWSTEAFF. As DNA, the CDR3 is TGCAGCGTTGAAAGGTGGAGCACTGAAGCTTTCTTT.

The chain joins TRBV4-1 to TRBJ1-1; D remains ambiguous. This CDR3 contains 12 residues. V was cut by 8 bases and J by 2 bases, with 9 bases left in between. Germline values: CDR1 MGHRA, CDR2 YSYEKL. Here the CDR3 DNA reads TGCGCCAGCGCAGGATTAAACACTGAAGCTTTCTTT. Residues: CASAGLNTEAFF.

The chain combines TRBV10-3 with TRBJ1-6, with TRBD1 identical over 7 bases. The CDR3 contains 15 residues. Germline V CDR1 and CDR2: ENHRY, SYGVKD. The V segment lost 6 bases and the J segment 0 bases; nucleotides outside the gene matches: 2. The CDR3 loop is CAISRDSSYNSPLHF. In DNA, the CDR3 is TGTGCCATCAGCCGGGACAGCTCCTATAATTCACCCCTCCACTTT.